Only a few counts were recorded for the clone carrying this T cell receptor beta chain. As yet, its antigen is unknown. The individuals who served as donors were healthy Caucasians living in Russia, aged roughly 6 to 95. Germline lookup yields CDR1 MNHEY and CDR2 SVGAGI. CDR3 length equals 14 residues. Trimming left V 2 bases short and J 5 bases short, with 9 bases between. The authors ran a second PCR of 7 to 11 cycles using a sample-barcoded 5' primer and a J-beta primer mix. Any given sample supplied a minimum of 3 million CDR3-containing paired-end reads. Each CDR3 protein gets one entry after TCRdb re-called the 5' RACE reads with MiXCR. The sample has some 700,000 distinct CDR3 sequences; 22% are singletons. The data derive from a study of blood T cells in healthy people across ages. Study-level points and caveats: Estimates drawn from one million T cells were deemed to understate diversity.

Specimen: blood. The sequence was obtained from a man aged 65-85 years in good health. The genes are TRBV6-5 and TRBJ2-2, with D possibly being TRBD1 (6 bases). As DNA, the CDR3 is TGTGCCAGCAGTTACGGGGGCCAGACCGGGGAGCTGTTTTTT. This codes for CASSYGGQTGELFF.